Presented here are 31 T cell receptor beta chains from one specimen sequenced in a study of blood T cell repertoires in COVID-19. The data were produced by immunoSEQ multiplex PCR, yet TCRdb's version contains in-frame clones alone and is incomplete. The repertoire consists of more than 150,000 clones, with roughly 89% occurring once and the leading ten covering 6.5% to 8.5%. The sample was peripheral blood. Receptors were obtained from a man aged 40-49 years with acute or convalescent COVID-19.

The chain combines TRBV12-3 or TRBV12-4 with TRBJ1-2; tentatively, D is TRBD1 (5 bases). CDR3 length: 13 amino acids. V lost 6 bases to trimming and J lost 8 bases, with 16 bases between them. The DNA for the CDR3 is TGTGCCAGCAGCCCCGACAGTTTTCTAGGCTACACCTTC. Its translation is CASSPDSFLGYTF.

The V and J genes are TRBV5-1 and TRBJ2-7; unclear D gene. Germline loops: CDR1 SGHRS, CDR2 YFSETQ. There are 13 residues in the CDR3. The V gene lost 0 bases and the J gene lost 4 bases, with 8 bases spanning the gap. As DNA, the CDR3 is TGCGCCAGCAGCTTGGAAATCCAATACGAGCAGTACTTC. Its protein is CASSLEIQYEQYF.

This chain uses TRBV27 with TRBJ2-1; 9 nucleotides match TRBD2. Trimming at V came to 6 bases and at J to 4 bases, leaving 7 bases not matched to a gene. Germline V CDR1 and CDR2: MNHEY, SMNVEV (reference sequence). The CDR3 loop spans 15 amino acids. Written as DNA, the CDR3 is TGTGCCAGCAGGATCACTAGCGGGTTTTACAATGAGCAGTTCTTC. Its translation is CASRITSGFYNEQFF.

CDR3 nucleotides: TGTGCCAGCGGAATACAGGGGGACAGGGGCTACACCTTC. As protein: CASGIQGDRGYTF. This chain links TRBV6-5 with TRBJ1-2; 8 bases agree with TRBD1. Trimming took 8 bases from V and 8 from J; bases not matched to a gene: 10. The CDR3 runs 13 residues. Germline assignment: CDR1 MNHEY and CDR2 SVGAGI.

The J gene is TRBJ1-1, the V gene TRBV4-1, with 11 bases matching TRBD1. V was clipped by 0 bases and J by 5 bases; unmatched bases: 5. CDR1 and CDR2 (germline): MGHRA, YSYEKL. The CDR3 has 16 amino acids. The CDR3 region has the DNA TGCGCCAGCAGCCAAGAGATTGGGACAGGGGGGACTGAAGCTTTCTTT. Encoded protein: CASSQEIGTGGTEAFF.

This chain joins TRBV6-6 and TRBJ2-1, with a weak D call TRBD2 (6 bases). CDR1 MNHNY and CDR2 SVGAGI come from the germline V gene (reference sequence). The ends were cut back, 2 bases at V and 8 bases at J, with 13 bases in the middle. This CDR3 region has 14 residues. The CDR3: CASSYRGEVDEQFF. As DNA, the CDR3 is TGTGCCAGCAGTTACAGAGGGGAGGTCGATGAGCAGTTCTTC.

This clone was recorded once. The chain carries TRBV6-2 or TRBV6-3 and TRBJ1-1; no firm D call. The germline V and J ends were trimmed by 2 bases and 7 bases, with 14 bases remaining between them. Germline V lookup: CDR1 MNHEY, CDR2 SVGEGT. The CDR3 runs 14 residues. CDR3 sequence (DNA): TGTGCCAGCAGTTACGATGGGGTCCGGGGTGAAGCTTTCTTT. It specifies CASSYDGVRGEAFF.

DNA of the CDR3: TGTGCCAGCAGCTTAAGAACGGGAGGTACTCAAGAGACCCAGTACTTC. It translates to CASSLRTGGTQETQYF. J is TRBJ2-5 and V is TRBV7-9, with 7 bases fitting TRBD2. The CDR3 consists of 16 residues. Germline lookup yields CDR1 SEHNR and CDR2 FQNEAQ (reference sequence). V lost 2 bases and J lost 2; bases outside the gene matches: 8.

V is TRBV10-2 and J is TRBJ2-7; 7 positions match TRBD2. Germline V gene lookup returns CDR1 WSHSY and CDR2 SAAADI. Germline trimming cut 3 bases from V and 4 bases from J; bases unmatched to any gene: 9. This CDR3 has 15 residues. CDR3 in amino acids: CASSDRHLAVYEQYF. The CDR3 DNA reads as TGCGCCAGCAGTGACCGTCATCTAGCGGTATACGAGCAGTACTTC.

Here the CDR3 DNA reads TGTGCCAGCAGTTTTCAACTTGCCGGGGGGTGGATGGACATTCAGTACTTC. It yields the protein CASSFQLAGGWMDIQYF. V and J are TRBV28 and TRBJ2-4, with 7 nucleotides matching TRBD2. Trimming at V came to 3 bases and at J to 8 bases, leaving 16 bases not matched to a gene. This CDR3 is built from 17 residues. The germline V gene encodes CDR1 MDHEN and CDR2 SYDVKM.

The V call is TRBV5-1, the J call TRBJ1-6, with 8 bases identical to TRBD1. Germline-derived CDR1 and CDR2 are SGHRS and YFSETQ. The CDR3 is 15 residues long. Trimming removed 5 bases from V and 8 bases from J; junction bases left unmatched: 9. The CDR3 here is CASSYDRGNDSPLHF. The DNA for the CDR3 is TGCGCCAGCAGTTATGACAGGGGTAATGATTCACCCCTCCACTTT.

V gene TRBV7-8 combines with J gene TRBJ2-2; 11 bases are a match to TRBD2. Germline CDR1 is SGHVS and CDR2 is FQNEAQ. The junction had 11 bases not matched to a gene; V was cut back by 5 bases and J by 3 bases. This CDR3 contains 18 residues. In DNA, the CDR3 is TGTGCCAGCAGCGCTGGCGGACTAGCGGGCAAGTACACCGGGGAGCTGTTTTTT. This translates into CASSAGGLAGKYTGELFF.

For the CDR3, the DNA is TGTGCCAGCAGTTTATCATCTTCAACAGGCCTACCTGGCTACACCTTC. Translation gives CASSLSSSTGLPGYTF. The chain couples TRBV27 to TRBJ1-2; tentative D call: TRBD1 (5 bases). V was pared by 0 bases and J by 7 bases, with 18 bases between. The CDR3 loop spans 16 amino acids. Germline V gene lookup returns CDR1 MNHEY and CDR2 SMNVEV (reference sequence).

The V gene is TRBV19, the J gene TRBJ1-4; D is unclear. The CDR3 spans 15 residues. Germline CDR1 and CDR2: LNHDA and SQIVND (reference sequence). V gave up 3 bases and J gave up 8 bases, with 16 bases separating them. CDR3 sequence: CASSIFGRVAEKLFF. CDR3 coding DNA: TGTGCCAGTAGTATCTTTGGGCGGGTCGCGGAAAAACTGTTTTTT.

The CDR3 reads CASRPTNTNEKLFF. The DNA of the CDR3 is TGTGCCAGCAGACCGACAAATACTAATGAAAAACTGTTTTTT. V is TRBV6-6 and J is TRBJ1-4, with D unclear. CDR3 size: 14 residues. V was trimmed by 6 bases and J by 2 bases, leaving 10 bases between them. The V gene's germline CDR1 is MNHNY and CDR2 SVGAGI (reference sequence).

The genes are TRBV24-1 and TRBJ2-5; 10 nucleotides match TRBD2. Germline V CDR1 and CDR2: KGHDR, SFDVKD. V lost 4 bases, J lost 4 bases, and 14 bases stayed unmatched. The CDR3 runs to 18 residues. Here the CDR3 reads CATSEGPSGGARGETQYF. The DNA for the CDR3 is TGTGCCACCAGTGAGGGTCCCAGCGGGGGGGCTCGGGGAGAGACCCAGTACTTC.

This chain connects TRBV5-1 to TRBJ1-1; no definite D call. The germline V gene has CDR1 SGHRS and CDR2 YFSETQ. The length of the CDR3 is 14 residues. V was shortened by 2 bases and J by 5 bases, with 13 bases between the two germline ends. Written as DNA, the CDR3 is TGCGCCAGCAGCTTCGGCAGGCTAGCTACTGAAGCTTTCTTT. Encoded protein: CASSFGRLATEAFF.

The J gene is TRBJ2-6, the V gene TRBV4-3, with D possibly TRBD2 on 7 matching bases. V was pared by 0 bases and J by 4 bases, with 16 bases between. The germline V gene encodes CDR1 LGHNA and CDR2 YSLEER. The CDR3 runs to 18 residues. The CDR3: CASSQEVGGASGANVLTF. DNA for the CDR3: TGCGCCAGCAGCCAAGAAGTGGGGGGGGCTTCAGGGGCCAACGTCCTGACTTTC.

V is TRBV9 and J is TRBJ2-2, with 7 bases matching TRBD1. V trimming: 3 bases; J trimming: 6 bases; junction bases outside the gene matches: 17. Germline CDR1 and CDR2: SGDLS and YYNGEE. The CDR3 totals 18 residues. CDR3 DNA: TGTGCCAGCAGCGCATCACTGGTGTCAGGGGGTATCGCCGGGGAGCTGTTTTTT. It is translated as CASSASLVSGGIAGELFF.

The V and J genes are TRBV2 and TRBJ2-7; 11 nucleotides line up with TRBD2. The V segment lost 2 bases and the J segment 3 bases; nucleotides outside the gene matches: 6. The CDR3 covers 16 residues. CDR1 and CDR2 (germline): SNHLY, FYNNEI. The CDR3 DNA reads as TGTGCCAGCAGTGAAAAAGGGCTAGCGGGGGGCTACGAGCAGTACTTC. It encodes CASSEKGLAGGYEQYF.

For the CDR3, the DNA is TGCGCCAGCACTCCATCAGCGGGGGATACGCAGTATTTT. Translating it yields CASTPSAGDTQYF. The genes are TRBV4-3 and TRBJ2-3; 7 bases align to TRBD2. The CDR3 runs to 13 residues. CDR1 and CDR2 from the germline V gene are LGHNA and YSLEER. V was pared by 7 bases and J by 6 bases, with 7 bases of the junction left unmatched.

This clone has just a few counts. The chain is built from TRBV5-1 and TRBJ1-3; a possible D gene is TRBD1 (6 bases). Looked up from germline, CDR1 is SGHRS and CDR2 is YFSETQ. This CDR3 contains 13 residues. The V and J ends lost 7 bases and 4 bases respectively, with 12 bases between them. This chain's CDR3 is CASRTEIGNTIYF. CDR3 bases: TGCGCCAGCCGGACAGAAATCGGAAACACCATATATTTT.

The J gene is TRBJ2-6, the V gene TRBV5-1; D gene uncertain. Trimming left V 4 bases short and J 0 bases short, with 20 bases between. The CDR3 length is 19 residues. Germline V gives CDR1 SGHRS, CDR2 YFSETQ. The CDR3 sequence: CASSMTTVRSVSGANVLTF. CDR3 DNA sequence: TGCGCCAGCAGCATGACAACCGTAAGGTCGGTCTCTGGGGCCAACGTCCTGACTTTC.

This clone has just one count. This chain connects TRBV19 to TRBJ2-7; 10 bases are a match to TRBD1. Trimming cost V 5 bases and J 1 base; bases outside gene matches: 5. CDR3 length: 15 residues. Germline V lookup: CDR1 LNHDA, CDR2 SQIVND (reference sequence). CDR3 nucleotide sequence: TGTGCCAGTAGTCCAGGGACAGGGGTTTCCTACGAGCAGTACTTC. It specifies CASSPGTGVSYEQYF. Full variable domain (missing parts from reference TRBV19 and TRBJ2-7): DGGITQSPKYLFRKEGQNVTLSCEQNLNHDAMYWYRQDPGQGLRLIYYSQIVNDFQKGDIAEGYSVSREKKESFPLTVTSAQKNPTAFYLCASSPGTGVSYEQYFGPGTRLTVT.

The chain has TRBV29-1 and TRBJ2-7; 7 nucleotides align to TRBD1. Germline CDR1 and CDR2: SQVTM and ANQGSEA. V lost 2 bases, J lost 4 bases, and 5 bases stayed unmatched. This CDR3 is 13 amino acids long. The CDR3 nucleotides are TGCAGCGTTGAACAAGGGGGCGGTTACGAGCAGTACTTC. Its translation: CSVEQGGGYEQYF.

This clone was observed a few times. V and J are TRBV7-9 and TRBJ1-2; D remains ambiguous. The ends were cut back, 5 bases at V and 4 bases at J, with 8 bases in the middle. This CDR3 is built from 12 residues. Germline V gene data show CDR1 as SEHNR and CDR2 as FQNEAQ (reference sequence). The CDR3 region is CASSLGLYGYTF. As DNA, the CDR3 is TGTGCCAGCAGCCTAGGTCTCTATGGCTACACCTTC.

The chain uses TRBV28 and TRBJ1-2; 9 bases agree with TRBD1. V was pared by 8 bases and J by 7 bases, with 14 bases of the junction left unmatched. Germline V gene lookup returns CDR1 MDHEN and CDR2 SYDVKM. The CDR3 length is 15 residues. The CDR3 region is CASGAGSQGAGGYTF. The DNA for the CDR3 is TGTGCCAGCGGAGCCGGGTCACAGGGGGCGGGTGGCTACACCTTC.

V gene TRBV7-3 combines with J gene TRBJ2-5, with 8 bases lining up with TRBD2. CDR3 length: 16 amino acids. Trimming took 5 bases from V and 0 from J; bases not matched to a gene: 8. Per germline, CDR1 SGHTA and CDR2 FQGTGA. CDR3 residues: CASSPAGGRHQETQYF. CDR3 DNA sequence: TGTGCCAGCAGCCCGGCGGGGGGCAGACACCAAGAGACCCAGTACTTC.

This chain links TRBV30 with TRBJ1-1; a weak D match, TRBD1 (6 bases). There are 13 residues in the CDR3. The V end lost 4 bases, the J end lost 1 base, and 10 bases lay between the germline ends. The V gene's germline CDR1 is GTSNPN and CDR2 SVGIG (reference sequence). Written as DNA, the CDR3 is TGTGCCTGGAAGGGGGATGAGAACACTGAAGCTTTCTTT. Its translation: CAWKGDENTEAFF.

The genes are TRBV11-2 and TRBJ2-1; TRBD2 might be the D (6 bases). The CDR3 is 17 amino acids. The V and J ends lost 8 bases and 2 bases respectively, with 22 bases between them. Germline V gives CDR1 SGHAT, CDR2 FQNNGV. The CDR3 region has the DNA TGTGCCAGCGGTGGGGGGAAGGTAAGGGCCACCTACAATGAGCAGTTCTTC. Amino acids: CASGGGKVRATYNEQFF.

This clone was observed a handful of times. The chain links TRBV6-1 to TRBJ1-5; TRBD1 matches 10 bases. Germline V lookup: CDR1 MNHNS, CDR2 SASEGT. CDR3 size: 15 residues. Trimming took 7 bases from V and 7 from J; bases not matched to a gene: 10. CDR3 region: CASTRDRGSKQPQHF. CDR3 nucleotides: TGTGCCAGCACCCGGGACAGGGGATCTAAACAGCCCCAGCATTTT.